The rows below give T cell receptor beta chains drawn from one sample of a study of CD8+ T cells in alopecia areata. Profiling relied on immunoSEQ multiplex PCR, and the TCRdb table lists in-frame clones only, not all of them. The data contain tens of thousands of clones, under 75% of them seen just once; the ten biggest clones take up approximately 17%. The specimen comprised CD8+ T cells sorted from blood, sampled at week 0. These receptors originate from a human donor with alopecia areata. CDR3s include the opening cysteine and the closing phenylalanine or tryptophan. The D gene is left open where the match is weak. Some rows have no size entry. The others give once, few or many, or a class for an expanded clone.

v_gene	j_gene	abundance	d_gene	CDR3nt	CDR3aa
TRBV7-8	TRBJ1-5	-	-	TGTGCCAGCAGCTTAGGAGGGATAGCCAGCGCTCAGCCCCAGCATTTT	CASSLGGIASAQPQHF
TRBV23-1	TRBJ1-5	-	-	TGCGCCAGCAGGGCGGCTAGCAATCAGCCCCAGCATTTT	CASRAASNQPQHF
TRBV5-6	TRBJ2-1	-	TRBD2	TGTGCCAGCAGATTCACAGGGGGACTAGCGGAATACAATGAGCAGTTCTTC	CASRFTGGLAEYNEQFF
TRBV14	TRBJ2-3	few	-	TGTGCCAGCAGTCCTATGATCGGTGGGGCAGATACGCAGTATTTT	CASSPMIGGADTQYF
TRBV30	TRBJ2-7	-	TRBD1	TGTGCCTGGAGTGGAAGAGACAGGGGCTACGAGCAGTACTTC	CAWSGRDRGYEQYF
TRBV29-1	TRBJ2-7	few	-	TGCAGCGTTGAAGTGGGTGGAGGGGGAAGTTACTCCTACGAGCAGTACTTC	CSVEVGGGGSYSYEQYF
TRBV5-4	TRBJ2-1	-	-	TGTGCCAGCAGCTTGGCGGGAGATGAGCAGTTCTTC	CASSLAGDEQFF
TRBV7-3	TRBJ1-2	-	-	TGTGCCAGCACGTCGAGTACTTACACCTTC	CASTSSTYTF
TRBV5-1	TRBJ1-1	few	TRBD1	TGCGCCAGCACCGGGACAGGGTTCCTGAACACTGAAGCTTTCTTT	CASTGTGFLNTEAFF
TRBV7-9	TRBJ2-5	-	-	TGTGCCAGCAGCTACGACGGGGGATTGGGGCAAGAGACCCAGTACTTC	CASSYDGGLGQETQYF
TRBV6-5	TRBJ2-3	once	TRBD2	TGTGCCAGCAGTTCCCCAGGCCGGGGGGACACAGATACGCAGTATTTT	CASSSPGRGDTDTQYF
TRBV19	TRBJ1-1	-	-	TGTGCCAGTAGTCCGTTCGGGTTAGGCGCTGAAGCTTTCTTT	CASSPFGLGAEAFF
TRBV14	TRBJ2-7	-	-	TGTGCCAGCAGCCAGGGCCTCGGACCTTTCTACGAGCAGTACTTC	CASSQGLGPFYEQYF
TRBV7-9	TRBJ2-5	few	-	TGTGCCAGCAGCTGGGAGAGAGAGACCCAGTACTTC	CASSWERETQYF
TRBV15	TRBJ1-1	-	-	TGTGCCACCAGCAGAGATGAGCGAGCTTTCTTT	CATSRDERAFF
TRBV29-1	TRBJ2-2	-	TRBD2	TGCAGCGTACTAGCGGGGGCCACCACCGGGGAGCTGTTTTTT	CSVLAGATTGELFF
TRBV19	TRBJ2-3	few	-	TGTGCCAGTAGTGCTAGCACAGATACGCAGTATTTT	CASSASTDTQYF
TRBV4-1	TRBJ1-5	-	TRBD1	TGCGCCAGCAGCCCCGGAGACAGGGAAGGTCAGCCCCAGCATTTT	CASSPGDREGQPQHF
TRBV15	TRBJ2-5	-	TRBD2	TGTGCCACCAGCTTGCGGGGGGGCCAAGAGACCCAGTACTTC	CATSLRGGQETQYF
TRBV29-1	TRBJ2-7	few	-	TGCAGCGTCGCCCCTACAGGGAGCTCCTACGAGCAGTACTTC	CSVAPTGSSYEQYF
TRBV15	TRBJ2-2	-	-	TGTGCCACCAGCAGAGGGGGCTGGATGTTAACCGGGGAGCTGTTTTTT	CATSRGGWMLTGELFF
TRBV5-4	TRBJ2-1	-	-	TGTGCCAGCAGGGACGTTCCGTACAATGAGCAGTTCTTC	CASRDVPYNEQFF
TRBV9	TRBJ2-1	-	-	TGTGCCAGCAGCGTAGAGGGTGGGGGCAATGAGCAGTTCTTC	CASSVEGGGNEQFF
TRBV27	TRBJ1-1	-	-	TGTGCCAGCAGTTTAGCTGCGGGAGGGACTGAAGCTTTCTTT	CASSLAAGGTEAFF
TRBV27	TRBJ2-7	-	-	TGTGCCAGCAGTTTTACCGGGGCCCTACCCTACGAGCAGTACTTC	CASSFTGALPYEQYF
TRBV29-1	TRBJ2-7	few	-	TGCAGCATCACTCGTCCCCCTTCCTACGAGCAGTACTTC	CSITRPPSYEQYF
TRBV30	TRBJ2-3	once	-	TGTGCCTGGAGTGTACTCCCCCTTATCACAGATACGCAGTATTTT	CAWSVLPLITDTQYF
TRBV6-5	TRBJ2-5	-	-	TGTGCCAGCAGTTACTCCCGCTCAGGTCCGGAGACCCAGTACTTC	CASSYSRSGPETQYF
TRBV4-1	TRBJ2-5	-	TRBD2	TGCGCCAGCAGCCAAGAACTAGCGGGAGTTGGAGAGACCCAGTACTTC	CASSQELAGVGETQYF
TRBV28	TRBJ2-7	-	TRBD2	TGTGCCAGCAGTTTGGGACTAGCGTCCTACGAGCAGTACTTC	CASSLGLASYEQYF
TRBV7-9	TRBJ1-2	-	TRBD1	TGTGCCAGCAGCTTGGAGACAGGGCCCTACACCTTC	CASSLETGPYTF